The 5 T cell receptor beta chains presented below share a single source sample, sequenced in a study of blood T cell repertoires in COVID-19. Sequencing was performed with immunoSEQ multiplex PCR; in TCRdb, only in-frame clones are kept and a portion is missing. The sample has about 250,000 clones, approximately 80% seen once. Sequenced material: peripheral blood. Receptors were obtained from a man in his forties or fifties with acute or convalescent COVID-19.

This clone was seen only a few times. V gene TRBV7-9 combines with J gene TRBJ2-1; 8 positions agree with TRBD1. Trimming took 3 bases from V and 3 from J; bases not matched to a gene: 4. CDR1 is SEHNR and CDR2 is FQNEAQ in the germline V gene (reference sequence). This CDR3 spans 15 amino acids. This chain's CDR3 is CASSLGRGLYNEQFF. CDR3 nucleotide sequence: TGTGCCAGCAGCTTGGGCAGGGGGCTCTACAATGAGCAGTTCTTC.

The genes are TRBV3-1 (or the pseudogene TRBV3-2) and TRBJ1-1; D may be TRBD1 (5 bases). Germline V gene sequence: CDR1 LGHDT, CDR2 YNNKEL (reference sequence). The CDR3 has 16 residues. V lost 2 bases, J lost 0 bases, and 13 bases lay in between. The CDR3 DNA is TGTGCCAGCAGCCAATGGGGGGGAAGTCTGAACACTGAAGCTTTCTTT. Its protein is CASSQWGGSLNTEAFF.

V usage is TRBV5-4 and J usage is TRBJ2-7, with TRBD1 identical over 8 bases. CDR3 length: 15 residues. CDR1 and CDR2 from the germline V gene are SGHNT and YYREEE (reference sequence). V was pared by 1 base and J by 1 base, with 4 bases of the junction left unmatched. CDR3 loop: CASSLQGAKSYEQYF. Here the CDR3 DNA reads TGTGCCAGCAGCTTGCAGGGGGCGAAATCCTACGAGCAGTACTTC.

This sequence joins TRBV4-2 and TRBJ1-2, with 10 bases fitting TRBD1. The CDR3 sequence is 15 residues long. Germline V gene lookup returns CDR1 LGHNA and CDR2 YNFKEQ. The junction had 5 bases not matched to a gene; V was cut back by 4 bases and J by 3 bases. This CDR3 reads CASSPGQGSYYGYTF. CDR3 coding DNA: TGTGCCAGCAGCCCGGGACAGGGGTCGTACTATGGCTACACCTTC.

The chain joins TRBV7-2 to TRBJ2-1; D is undetermined. Looked up from germline, CDR1 is SGHTA and CDR2 is FQGNSA. The CDR3 is 13 amino acids. Trimming took 2 bases from V and 4 from J, leaving 6 bases between them. The CDR3 DNA follows: TGTGCCAGCAGCTTAACAGTGTACAATGAGCAGTTCTTC. Encoded protein: CASSLTVYNEQFF.